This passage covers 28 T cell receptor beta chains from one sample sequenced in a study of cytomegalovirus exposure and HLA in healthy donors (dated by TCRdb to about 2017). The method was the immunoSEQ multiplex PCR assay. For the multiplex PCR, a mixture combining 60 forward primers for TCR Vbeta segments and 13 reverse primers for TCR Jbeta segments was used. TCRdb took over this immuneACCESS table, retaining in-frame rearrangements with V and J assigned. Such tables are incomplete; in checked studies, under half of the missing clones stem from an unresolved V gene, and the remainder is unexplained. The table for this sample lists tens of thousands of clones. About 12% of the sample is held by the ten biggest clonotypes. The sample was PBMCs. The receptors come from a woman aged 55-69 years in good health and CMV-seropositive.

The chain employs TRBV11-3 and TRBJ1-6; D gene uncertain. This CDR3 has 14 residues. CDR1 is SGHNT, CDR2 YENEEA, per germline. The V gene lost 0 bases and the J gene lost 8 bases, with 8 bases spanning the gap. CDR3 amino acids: CASSLDSTYSPLHF. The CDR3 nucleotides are TGTGCCAGCAGCTTAGATAGCACCTATTCACCCCTCCACTTT.

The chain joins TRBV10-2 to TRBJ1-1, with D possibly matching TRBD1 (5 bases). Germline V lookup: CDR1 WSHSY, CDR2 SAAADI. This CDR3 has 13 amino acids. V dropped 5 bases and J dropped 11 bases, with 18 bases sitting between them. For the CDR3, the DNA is TGCGCCAGCAGTAGTGTCGGACAATACACGGCTTTCTTT. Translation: CASSSVGQYTAFF.

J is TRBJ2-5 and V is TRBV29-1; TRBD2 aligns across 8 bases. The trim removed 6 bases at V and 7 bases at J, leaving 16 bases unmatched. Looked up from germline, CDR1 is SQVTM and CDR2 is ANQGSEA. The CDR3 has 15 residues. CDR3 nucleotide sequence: TGCAGCGTGGGGGGGCTGCGGGGGGCCCCCGGGACCCAGTACTTC. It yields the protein CSVGGLRGAPGTQYF.

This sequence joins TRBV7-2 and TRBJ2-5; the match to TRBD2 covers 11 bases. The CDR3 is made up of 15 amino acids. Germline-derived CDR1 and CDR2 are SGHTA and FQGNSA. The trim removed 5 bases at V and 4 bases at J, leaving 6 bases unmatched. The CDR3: CASSRGTSGLETQYF. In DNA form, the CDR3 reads TGTGCCAGCAGCCGAGGGACTAGCGGCCTAGAGACCCAGTACTTC.

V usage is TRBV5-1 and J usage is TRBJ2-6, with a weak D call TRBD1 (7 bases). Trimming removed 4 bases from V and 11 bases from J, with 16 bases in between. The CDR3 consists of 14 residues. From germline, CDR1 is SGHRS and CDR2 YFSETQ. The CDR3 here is CASSATGEVDVLTF. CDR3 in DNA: TGCGCCAGCAGCGCCACAGGGGAGGTTGACGTCCTGACTTTC.

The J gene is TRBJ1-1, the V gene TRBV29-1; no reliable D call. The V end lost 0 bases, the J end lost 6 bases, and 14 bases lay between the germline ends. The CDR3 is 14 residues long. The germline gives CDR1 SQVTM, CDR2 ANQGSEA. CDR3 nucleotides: TGCAGCGTTGAAGAACCGGTTCAGAGGGCTGAAGCTTTCTTT. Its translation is CSVEEPVQRAEAFF.

CDR3 nucleotide sequence: TGTGCCATCAGGGGGCTATCGGGCACCGGGGAGCTGTTTTTT. This encodes CAIRGLSGTGELFF. The V gene is TRBV27, the J gene TRBJ2-2; 8 bases fit TRBD1. The CDR3 contains 14 residues. Looked up from germline, CDR1 is MNHEY and CDR2 is SMNVEV (reference sequence). Germline trimming cut 10 bases from V and 4 bases from J; bases unmatched to any gene: 8.

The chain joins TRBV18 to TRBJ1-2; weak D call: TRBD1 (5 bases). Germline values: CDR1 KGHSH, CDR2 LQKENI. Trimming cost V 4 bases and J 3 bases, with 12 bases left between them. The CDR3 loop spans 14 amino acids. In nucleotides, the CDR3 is TGTGCCAGCTCACGTGATCAGGGCGACTATGGCTACACCTTC. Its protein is CASSRDQGDYGYTF.

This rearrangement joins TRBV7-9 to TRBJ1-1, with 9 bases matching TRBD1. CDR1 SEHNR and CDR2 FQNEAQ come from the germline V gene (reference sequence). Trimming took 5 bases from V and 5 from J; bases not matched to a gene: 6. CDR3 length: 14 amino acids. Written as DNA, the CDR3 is TGTGCCAGCAGCAGACAGGGGGGGGGTACTGAAGCTTTCTTT. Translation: CASSRQGGGTEAFF.

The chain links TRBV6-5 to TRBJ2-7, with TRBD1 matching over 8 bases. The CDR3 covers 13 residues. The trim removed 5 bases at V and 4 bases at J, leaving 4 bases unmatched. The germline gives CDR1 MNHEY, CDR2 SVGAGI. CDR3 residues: CASSRQGSYEQYF. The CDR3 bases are TGTGCCAGCAGTCGACAGGGGTCATACGAGCAGTACTTC.

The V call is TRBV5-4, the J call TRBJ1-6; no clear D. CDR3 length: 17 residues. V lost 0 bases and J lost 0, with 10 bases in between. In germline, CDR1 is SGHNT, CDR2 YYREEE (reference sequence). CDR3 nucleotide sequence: TGTGCCAGCAGCTTGGGTCTGCCGAGCTCCTATAATTCACCCCTCCACTTT. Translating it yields CASSLGLPSSYNSPLHF. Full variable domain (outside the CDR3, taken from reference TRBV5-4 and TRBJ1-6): ETGVTQSPTHLIKTRGQQVTLRCSSQSGHNTVSWYQQALGQGPQFIFQYYREEENGRGNFPPRFSGLQFPNYSSELNVNALELDDSALYLCASSLGLPSSYNSPLHFGNGTRLTVT.

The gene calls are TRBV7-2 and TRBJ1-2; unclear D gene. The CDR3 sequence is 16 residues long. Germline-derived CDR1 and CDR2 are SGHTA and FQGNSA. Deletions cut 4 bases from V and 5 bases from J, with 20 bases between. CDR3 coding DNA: TGTGCCAGCAGCTGGAGGGAAGGACCATCTCTTTATGGCTACACCTTC. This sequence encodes CASSWREGPSLYGYTF.

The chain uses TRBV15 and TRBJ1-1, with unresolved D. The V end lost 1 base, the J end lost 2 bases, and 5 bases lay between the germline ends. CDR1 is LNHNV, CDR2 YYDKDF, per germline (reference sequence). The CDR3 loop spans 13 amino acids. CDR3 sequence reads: CATSRVTNTEAFF. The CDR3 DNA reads TGTGCCACCAGCAGAGTTACAAACACTGAAGCTTTCTTT. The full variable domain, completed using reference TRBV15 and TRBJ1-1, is DAMVIQNPRYQVTQFGKPVTLSCSQTLNHNVMYWYQQKSSQAPKLLFHYYDKDFNNEADTPDNFQSRRPNTSFCFLDIRSPGLGDTAMYLCATSRVTNTEAFFGQGTRLTVV.

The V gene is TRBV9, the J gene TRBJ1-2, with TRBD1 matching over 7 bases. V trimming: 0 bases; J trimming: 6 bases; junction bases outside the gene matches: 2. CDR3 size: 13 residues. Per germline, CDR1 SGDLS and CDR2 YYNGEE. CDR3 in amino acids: CASSVGGGHGYTF. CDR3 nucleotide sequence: TGTGCCAGCAGCGTAGGAGGGGGCCATGGCTACACCTTC.

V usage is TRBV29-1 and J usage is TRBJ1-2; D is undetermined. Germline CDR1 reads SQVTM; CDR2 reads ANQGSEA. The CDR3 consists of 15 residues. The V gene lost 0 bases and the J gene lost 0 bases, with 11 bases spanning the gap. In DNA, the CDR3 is TGCAGCGTTGAAGAAGGAGCCGGAACTAACTATGGCTACACCTTC. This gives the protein CSVEEGAGTNYGYTF. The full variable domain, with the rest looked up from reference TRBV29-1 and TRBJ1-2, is SAVISQKPSRDICQRGTSLTIQCQVDSQVTMMFWYRQQPGQSLTLIATANQGSEATYESGFVIDKFPISRPNLTFSTLTVSNMSPEDSSIYLCSVEEGAGTNYGYTFGSGTRLTVV.

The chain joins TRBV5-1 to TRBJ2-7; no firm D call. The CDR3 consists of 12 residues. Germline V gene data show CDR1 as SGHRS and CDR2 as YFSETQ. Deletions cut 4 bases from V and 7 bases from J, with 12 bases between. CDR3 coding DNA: TGCGCCAGCAGCCCGCGTTTCGATGAGCAGTACTTC. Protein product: CASSPRFDEQYF.

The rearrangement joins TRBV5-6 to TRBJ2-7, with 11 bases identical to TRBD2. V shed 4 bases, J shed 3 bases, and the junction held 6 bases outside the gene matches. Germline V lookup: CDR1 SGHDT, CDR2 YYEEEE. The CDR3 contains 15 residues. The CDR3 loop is CASSKTSGGLYEQYF. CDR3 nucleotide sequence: TGTGCCAGCAGCAAAACTAGCGGGGGCCTCTACGAGCAGTACTTC.

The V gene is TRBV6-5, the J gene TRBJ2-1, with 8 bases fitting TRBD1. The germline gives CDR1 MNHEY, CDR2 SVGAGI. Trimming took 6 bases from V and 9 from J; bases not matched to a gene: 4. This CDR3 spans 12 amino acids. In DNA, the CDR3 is TGTGCCAGCAGCCTCACAGGGGGTGAGCAGTTCTTC. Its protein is CASSLTGGEQFF.

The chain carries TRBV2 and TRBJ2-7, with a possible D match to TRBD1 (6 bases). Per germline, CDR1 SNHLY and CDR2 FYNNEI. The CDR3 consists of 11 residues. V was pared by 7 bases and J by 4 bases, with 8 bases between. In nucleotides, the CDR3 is TGTGCCAGCAACAGGGCTTACGAGCAGTACTTC. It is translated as CASNRAYEQYF.

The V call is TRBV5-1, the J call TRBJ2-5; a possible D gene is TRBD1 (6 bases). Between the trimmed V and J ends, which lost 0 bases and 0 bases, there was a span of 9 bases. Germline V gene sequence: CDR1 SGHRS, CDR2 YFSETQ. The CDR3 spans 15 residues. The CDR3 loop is CASSLVGDNQETQYF. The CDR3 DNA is TGCGCCAGCAGCTTGGTGGGGGACAACCAAGAGACCCAGTACTTC.

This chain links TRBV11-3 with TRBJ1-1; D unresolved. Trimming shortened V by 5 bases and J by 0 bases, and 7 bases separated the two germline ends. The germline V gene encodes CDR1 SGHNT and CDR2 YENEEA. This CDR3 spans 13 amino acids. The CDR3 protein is CASSQNMNTEAFF. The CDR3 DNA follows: TGTGCCAGCAGCCAGAACATGAACACTGAAGCTTTCTTT.

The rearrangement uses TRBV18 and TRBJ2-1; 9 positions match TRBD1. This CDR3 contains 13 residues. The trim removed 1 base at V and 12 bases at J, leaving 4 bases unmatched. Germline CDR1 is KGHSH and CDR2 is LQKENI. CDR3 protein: CASSPQDRGGQFF. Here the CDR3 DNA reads TGTGCCAGCTCACCACAGGACAGGGGAGGGCAGTTCTTC.

The CDR3 sequence is CASSQGPAEAFF. The CDR3 DNA sequence: TGCGCCAGCAGCCAAGGTCCGGCTGAAGCTTTCTTT. The genes are TRBV4-1 and TRBJ1-1; D call uncertain. The CDR3 contains 12 residues. Germline CDR1 reads MGHRA; CDR2 reads YSYEKL. Trimming removed 1 base at V and 6 bases at J, with 6 bases between.

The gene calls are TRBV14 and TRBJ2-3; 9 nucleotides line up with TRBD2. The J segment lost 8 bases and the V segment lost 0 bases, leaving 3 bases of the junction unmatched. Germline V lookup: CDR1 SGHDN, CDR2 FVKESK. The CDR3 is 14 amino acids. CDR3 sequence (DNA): TGTGCCAGCAGCCAAGATTTACTAGCGGGTACGCAGTATTTT. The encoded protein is CASSQDLLAGTQYF. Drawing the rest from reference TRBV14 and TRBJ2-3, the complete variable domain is EAGVTQFPSHSVIEKGQTVTLRCDPISGHDNLYWYRRVMGKEIKFLLHFVKESKQDESGMPNNRFLAERTGGTYSTLKVQPAELEDSGVYFCASSQDLLAGTQYFGPGTRLTVL.

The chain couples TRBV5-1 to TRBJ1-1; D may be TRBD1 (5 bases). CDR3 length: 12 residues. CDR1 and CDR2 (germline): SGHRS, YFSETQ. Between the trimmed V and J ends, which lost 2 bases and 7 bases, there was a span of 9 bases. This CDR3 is CASSLGGVEAFF. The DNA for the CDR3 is TGCGCCAGCAGCTTAGGAGGGGTTGAAGCTTTCTTT.

CDR3 residues: CASSEIDDQPQHF. The CDR3 DNA is TGTGCCAGCAGTGAAATAGATGATCAGCCCCAGCATTTT. This sequence joins TRBV6-1 and TRBJ1-5; D remains unclear. Between the trimmed V and J ends, which lost 2 bases and 5 bases, there was a span of 7 bases. The CDR3 is 13 amino acids. From germline, CDR1 is MNHNS and CDR2 SASEGT.

The CDR3 protein is CASSEQGTAEAFF. In DNA, the CDR3 is TGTGCCAGCAGTGAACAGGGTACCGCTGAAGCTTTCTTT. The rearrangement links TRBV2 to TRBJ1-1; the D gene is possibly TRBD1 (5 bases). Germline loops: CDR1 SNHLY, CDR2 FYNNEI. This CDR3 is 13 amino acids long. Deletions cut 2 bases from V and 6 bases from J, with 10 bases between.

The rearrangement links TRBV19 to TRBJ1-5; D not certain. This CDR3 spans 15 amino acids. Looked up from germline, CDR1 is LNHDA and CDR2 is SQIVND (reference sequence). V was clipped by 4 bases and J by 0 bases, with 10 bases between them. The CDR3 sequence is CASSTTEYSNQPQHF. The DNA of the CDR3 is TGTGCCAGTAGTACAACGGAGTATAGCAATCAGCCCCAGCATTTT.